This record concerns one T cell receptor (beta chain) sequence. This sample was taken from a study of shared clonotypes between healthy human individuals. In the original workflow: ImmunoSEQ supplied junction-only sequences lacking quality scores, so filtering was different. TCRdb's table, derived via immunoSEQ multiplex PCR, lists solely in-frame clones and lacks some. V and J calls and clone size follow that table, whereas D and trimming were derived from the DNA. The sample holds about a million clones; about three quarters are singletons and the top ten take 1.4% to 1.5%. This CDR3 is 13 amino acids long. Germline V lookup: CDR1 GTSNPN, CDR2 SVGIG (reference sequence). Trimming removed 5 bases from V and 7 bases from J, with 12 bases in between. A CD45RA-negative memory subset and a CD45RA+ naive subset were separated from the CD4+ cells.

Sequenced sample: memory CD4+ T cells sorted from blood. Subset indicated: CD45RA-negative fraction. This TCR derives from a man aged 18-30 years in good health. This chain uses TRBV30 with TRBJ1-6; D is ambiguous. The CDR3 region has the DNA TGTGCCTGGGGGCCGGAAGGGAATTCACCCCTCCACTTT. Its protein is CAWGPEGNSPLHF.